This section outlines one T cell receptor beta chain sequence together with its context. 60 Vbeta and 13 Jbeta primers were used in PCR. Data came from immunoSEQ multiplex PCR; TCRdb stores just in-frame clones and leaves some out. This repertoire comprises some 200,000 clones; its ten largest clones make up approximately 6.5%. This entry belongs to a study of cytomegalovirus exposure and HLA in healthy donors. The ends lost 2 bases at V and 1 base at J; junction bases unmatched: 5. In germline, CDR1 is ENHRY, CDR2 SYGVKD. The CDR3 contains 16 residues. Sequences were obtained from PBMCs. J is TRBJ2-3 and V is TRBV10-3; 8 nucleotides line up with TRBD2. The receptor comes from a man aged 25 to 40 in good health and CMV-seronegative. The CDR3 reads CAISENSAGGTDTQYF. As DNA, the CDR3 is TGTGCCATCAGTGAGAACTCAGCGGGGGGCACAGATACGCAGTATTTT.